This paragraph covers one T cell receptor (beta chain) sequence. The sample originates from a study of human T cells and chemical hapten exposure. Time point indicated: patch test 1, 2 weeks after DPC sensitization. Treatment described: therapeutic diphenylcyclopropenone sensitization with weekly scalp DPC. Each patch-test visit's blood sample preceded patch application. Individual cDNA molecules in this library carried unique molecular identifiers. TCRdb re-called the RACE reads with MiXCR, one entry per CDR3 protein. The sample lists nearly 80,000 distinct CDR3 sequences, around 10% seen once, with about 1.3% in the top ten. Germline loops: CDR1 SGHAT, CDR2 FQNNGV. The CDR3 sequence is 12 residues long. The V gene lost 2 bases and the J gene lost 6 bases, with 8 bases spanning the gap.

The TCR originated in a woman aged 50 to 65 with alopecia areata. Some clones in this sample may be carry-over from other donors' samples. The sequences come from whole blood, collected in connection with sensitization to the hapten diphenylcyclopropenone (DPC). The chain recombines TRBV11-2 with TRBJ2-7; D might be TRBD1 (5 bases). The DNA of the CDR3 is TGTGCCAGCAGCTTATCAGGGATCGAGCAGTACTTC. It yields the protein CASSLSGIEQYF.